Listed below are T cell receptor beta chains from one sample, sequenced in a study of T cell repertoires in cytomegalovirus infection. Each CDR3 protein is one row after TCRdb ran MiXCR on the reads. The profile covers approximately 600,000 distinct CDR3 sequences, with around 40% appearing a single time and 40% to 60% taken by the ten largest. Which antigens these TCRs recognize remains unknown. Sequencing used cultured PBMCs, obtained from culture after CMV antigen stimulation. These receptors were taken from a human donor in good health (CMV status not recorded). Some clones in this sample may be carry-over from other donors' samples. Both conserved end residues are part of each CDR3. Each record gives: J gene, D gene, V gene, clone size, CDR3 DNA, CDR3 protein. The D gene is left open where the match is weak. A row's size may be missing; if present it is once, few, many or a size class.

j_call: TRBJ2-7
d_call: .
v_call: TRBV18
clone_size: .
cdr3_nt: TGTGCCAGCTCACTAGCTCGTGGACACGAGCAGTACTTC
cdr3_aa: CASSLARGHEQYF

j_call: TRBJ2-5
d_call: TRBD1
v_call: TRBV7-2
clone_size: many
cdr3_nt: TGTGCCAGCAGCCGGGACAGGGCTTCGGAGACCCAGTACTTC
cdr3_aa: CASSRDRASETQYF

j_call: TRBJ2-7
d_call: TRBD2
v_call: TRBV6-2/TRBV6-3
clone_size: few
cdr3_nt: TGTGCCAGCAGCTGGGGACCTCGATCGCTTGGGTGGGTCAGCGGGAGGCCGAGCTCCTACGAGCAGTACTTC
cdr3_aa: CASSWGPRSLGWVSGRPSSYEQYF

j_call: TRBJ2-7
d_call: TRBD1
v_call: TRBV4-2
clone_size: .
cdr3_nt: TGTGCCAGCAGCCACGGGACAGCTTACTACGAGCAGTACTTC
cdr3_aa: CASSHGTAYYEQYF

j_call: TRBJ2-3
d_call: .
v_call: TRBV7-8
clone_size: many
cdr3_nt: TGTGCCAGCAGCCCACAGGGGAGGTTCACAGATACGCAGTATTTT
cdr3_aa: CASSPQGRFTDTQYF

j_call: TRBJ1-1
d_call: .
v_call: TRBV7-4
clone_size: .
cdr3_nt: TGTGCCAGCAGGTTAAGCCGGATCAACAGGGCCATGAACACTGAAGCTTTCTTT
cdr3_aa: CASRLSRINRAMNTEAFF

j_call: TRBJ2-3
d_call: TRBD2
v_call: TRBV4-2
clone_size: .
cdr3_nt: TGTGCCAGCAGCCAACAACTAGCGGGGAGCACAGATACGCAGTATTTT
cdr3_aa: CASSQQLAGSTDTQYF

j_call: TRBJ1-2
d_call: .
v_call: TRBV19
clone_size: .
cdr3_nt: TGTGCCAGTAGTATCCCCGGGGCCGACGATGGCTACACCTTC
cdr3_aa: CASSIPGADDGYTF

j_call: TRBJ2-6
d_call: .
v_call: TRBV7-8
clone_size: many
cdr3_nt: TGTGCCAGCAGCTCGGGGCGGGGAGGGGGCCTCTCTGGGGCCAACGTCCTGACTTTC
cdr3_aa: CASSSGRGGGLSGANVLTF

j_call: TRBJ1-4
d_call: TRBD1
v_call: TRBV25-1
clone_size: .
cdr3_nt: TGTGCCAGCAGTGGGACAGGGACCTCAACTAATGAAAAACTGTTTTTT
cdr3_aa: CASSGTGTSTNEKLFF

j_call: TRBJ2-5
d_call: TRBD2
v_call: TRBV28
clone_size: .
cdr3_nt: TGTGCCAGCAGCTACCCAAGACGGGGGGTACAAGAGACCCAGTACTTC
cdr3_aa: CASSYPRRGVQETQYF

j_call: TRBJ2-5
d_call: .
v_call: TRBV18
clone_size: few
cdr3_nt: TGTGCCAGCTCACCGGCCGGGGGAGAGACCCAGTACTTC
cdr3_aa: CASSPAGGETQYF

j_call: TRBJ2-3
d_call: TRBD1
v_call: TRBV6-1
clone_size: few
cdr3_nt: TGTGCCAGCAGTGTTCTCCCGGGACAGGGGCCAGATACGCAGTATTTT
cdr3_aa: CASSVLPGQGPDTQYF

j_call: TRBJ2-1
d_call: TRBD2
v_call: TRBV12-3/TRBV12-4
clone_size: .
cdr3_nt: TGTGCCAGCAGTTTCAAAGCGGGACCCCTTTGGCGCGATGAGCAGTTCTTC
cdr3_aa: CASSFKAGPLWRDEQFF

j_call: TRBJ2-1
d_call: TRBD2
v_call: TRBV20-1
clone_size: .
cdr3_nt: TGCAGTGCTGGGACTAGCGGGAGGGGGAATGAGCAGTTCTTC
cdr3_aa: CSAGTSGRGNEQFF

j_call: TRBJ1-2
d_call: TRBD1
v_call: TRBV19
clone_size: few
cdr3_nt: TGTGCCAGTTCGGACAGGACCGACTATGGCTACACCTTC
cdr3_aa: CASSDRTDYGYTF

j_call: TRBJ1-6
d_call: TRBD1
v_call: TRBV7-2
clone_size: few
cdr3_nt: TGTGCCAGCAGCCAGGGGGGAGATTTAAATTCACCCCTCCACTTT
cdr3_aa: CASSQGGDLNSPLHF

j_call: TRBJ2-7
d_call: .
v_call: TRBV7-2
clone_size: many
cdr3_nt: TGTGCCAGCAGCCTCCCGGACGCGCAGGAGCAGTACTTC
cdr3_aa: CASSLPDAQEQYF

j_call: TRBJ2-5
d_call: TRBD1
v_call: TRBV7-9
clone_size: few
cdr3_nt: TGTGCCAGCAGCTTGACCGGACAGGGTTCGTTTGCAGAAGAGACCCAGTACTTC
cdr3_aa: CASSLTGQGSFAEETQYF

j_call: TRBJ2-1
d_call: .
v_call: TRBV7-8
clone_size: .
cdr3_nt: TGTGCCAGCAGCCCACCCCCTGTGGGTGAGCAGTTCTTC
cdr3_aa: CASSPPPVGEQFF

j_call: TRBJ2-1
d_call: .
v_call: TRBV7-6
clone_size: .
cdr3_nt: TGTGCCAGCAGCCCCGAAGGGTTAGGGGCCCCCCCCGAGCAGTTCTTC
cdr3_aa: CASSPEGLGAPPEQFF

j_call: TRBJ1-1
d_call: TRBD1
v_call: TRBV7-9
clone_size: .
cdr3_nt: TGTGCCAGCAGCATTGGGACAGCCCAACGATTATTT
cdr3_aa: CASSIGTAQRLF

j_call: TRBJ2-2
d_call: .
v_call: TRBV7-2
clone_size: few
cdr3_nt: TGTGCCAGCAGCTTGCAACGGGGAACCGGGGAGCTGTTTTTT
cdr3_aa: CASSLQRGTGELFF

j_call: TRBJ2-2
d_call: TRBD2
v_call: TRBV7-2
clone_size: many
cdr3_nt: TGTGCCAGCAGCCCCCAGGCTAGCGGGAACACCGGGGAGCTGTTTTTT
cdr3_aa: CASSPQASGNTGELFF

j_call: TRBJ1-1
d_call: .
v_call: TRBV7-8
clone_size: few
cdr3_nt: TGTGCCAGCAGCTTAGCGGGGGCGCGGACTGAAGCTTTCTTT
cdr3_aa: CASSLAGARTEAFF

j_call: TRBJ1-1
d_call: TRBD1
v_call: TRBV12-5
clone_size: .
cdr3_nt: TGTGCTAGTGGCTCCCGAGGGACAGGGTCTGAAGCTTTCTTT
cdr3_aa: CASGSRGTGSEAFF

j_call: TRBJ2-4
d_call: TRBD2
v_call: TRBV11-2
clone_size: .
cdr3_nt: TGTGCCAGCAGCTTACTAGCGGGAGTAAATCGGAAAAACATTCAGTACTTC
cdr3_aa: CASSLLAGVNRKNIQYF

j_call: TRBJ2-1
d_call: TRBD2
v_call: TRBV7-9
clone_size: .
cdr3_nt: TGTGCCAGCAGCTTACAATCTAGCGGGAGTAATGAGCAGTTCTTC
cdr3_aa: CASSLQSSGSNEQFF

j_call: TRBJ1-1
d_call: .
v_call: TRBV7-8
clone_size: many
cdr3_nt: TGTGCCAGCAGCTCGGAGGTGGGCAGGAACACTGAAGCTTTCTTT
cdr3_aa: CASSSEVGRNTEAFF

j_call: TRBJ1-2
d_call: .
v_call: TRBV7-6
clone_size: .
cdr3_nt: TGTGCCAGCAGCGGCCTTGAGGGCTACACCTTC
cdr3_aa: CASSGLEGYTF

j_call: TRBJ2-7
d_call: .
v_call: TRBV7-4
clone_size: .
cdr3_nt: TGTGCCAGCAGCGGGAATCAAGGCGAGCAGTACTTC
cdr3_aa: CASSGNQGEQYF

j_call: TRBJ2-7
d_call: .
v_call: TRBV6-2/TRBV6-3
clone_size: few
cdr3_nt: TGTGCCAGCAGTTACCCGGTGAAGGAGCAGTACTTC
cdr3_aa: CASSYPVKEQYF